This T cell receptor beta chain originates from a study of shared clonotypes between healthy human individuals. In the case of this clone: The antigen remains undetermined. The sample carries other DNA sequences with the same CDR3.

Study-wide findings and caveats: Sequencing depth was expected to influence donor clonotype sharing. The generation probabilities recorded for non-shared clonotypes fell below those of clonotypes shared by all four donors. The researchers took only blood, and tissue repertoires probably look different.

Assay: immunoSEQ multiplex PCR; the TCRdb copy retains only in-frame clones and omits some. The data contain around 330,000 clones, under 80% of them seen just once; the ten biggest clones take up about 9.3%. Per the germline V gene, CDR1 is MNHEY and CDR2 is SMNVEV (reference sequence). CDR3 length: 13 amino acids. The V end lost 2 bases, the J end lost 2 bases, and 6 bases lay between the germline ends. V usage is TRBV27 and J usage is TRBJ1-2; unclear D gene. Sequences were obtained from memory CD4+ T cells sorted from blood. Subset reported: CD45RA-negative fraction. This receptor was obtained from a man aged 25-40 years in good health. The CDR3 region has the DNA TGTGCCAGCAGTTTACGGCAGAACTATGGCTACACCTTC. Translated, it gives CASSLRQNYGYTF.